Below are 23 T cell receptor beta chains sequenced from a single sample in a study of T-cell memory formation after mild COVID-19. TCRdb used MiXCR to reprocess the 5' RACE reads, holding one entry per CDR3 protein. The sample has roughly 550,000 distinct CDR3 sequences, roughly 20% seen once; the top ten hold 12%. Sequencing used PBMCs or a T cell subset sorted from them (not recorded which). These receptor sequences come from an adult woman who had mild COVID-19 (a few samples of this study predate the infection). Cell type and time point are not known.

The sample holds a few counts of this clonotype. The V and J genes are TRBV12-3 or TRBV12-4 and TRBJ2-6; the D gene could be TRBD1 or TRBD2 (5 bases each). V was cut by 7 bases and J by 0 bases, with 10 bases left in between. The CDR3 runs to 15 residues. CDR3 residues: CASTLGGSGANVLTF. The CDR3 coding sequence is TGTGCCAGCACCCTTGGGGGCTCTGGGGCCAACGTCCTGACTTTC.

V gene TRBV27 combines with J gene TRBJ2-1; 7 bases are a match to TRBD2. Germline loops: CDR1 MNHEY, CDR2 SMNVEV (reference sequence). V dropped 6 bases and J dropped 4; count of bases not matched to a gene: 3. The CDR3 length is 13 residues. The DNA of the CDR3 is TGTGCCAGCAGGGGACTAACTTACAATGAGCAGTTCTTC. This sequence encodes CASRGLTYNEQFF.

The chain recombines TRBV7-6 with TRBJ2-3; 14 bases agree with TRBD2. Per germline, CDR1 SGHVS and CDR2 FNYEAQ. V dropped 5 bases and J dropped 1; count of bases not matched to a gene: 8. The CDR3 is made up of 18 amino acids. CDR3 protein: CASSPRLAGGQGTDTQYF. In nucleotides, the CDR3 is TGTGCCAGCAGCCCCCGACTAGCGGGGGGGCAGGGCACAGATACGCAGTATTTT.

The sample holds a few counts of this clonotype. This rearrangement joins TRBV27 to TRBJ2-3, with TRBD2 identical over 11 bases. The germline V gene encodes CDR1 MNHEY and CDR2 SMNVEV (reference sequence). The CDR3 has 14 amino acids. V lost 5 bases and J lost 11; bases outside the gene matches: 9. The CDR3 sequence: CASSPGTSGRGQYF. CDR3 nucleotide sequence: TGTGCCAGCAGTCCCGGGACTAGCGGAAGGGGGCAGTATTTT.

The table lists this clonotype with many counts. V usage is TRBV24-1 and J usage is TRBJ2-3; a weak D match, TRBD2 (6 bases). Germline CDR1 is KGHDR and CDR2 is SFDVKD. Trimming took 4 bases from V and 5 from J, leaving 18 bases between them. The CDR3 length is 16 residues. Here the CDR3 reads CATSDVGLTRIDTQYF. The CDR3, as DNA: TGTGCCACCAGTGACGTGGGACTCACACGCATAGATACGCAGTATTTT.

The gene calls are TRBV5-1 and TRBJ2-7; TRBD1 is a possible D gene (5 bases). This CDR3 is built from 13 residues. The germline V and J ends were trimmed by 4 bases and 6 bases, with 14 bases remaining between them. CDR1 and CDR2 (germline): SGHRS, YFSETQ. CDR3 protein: CASSPAGSGEQYF. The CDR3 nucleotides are TGCGCCAGCAGCCCGGCAGGGTCCGGCGAGCAGTACTTC.

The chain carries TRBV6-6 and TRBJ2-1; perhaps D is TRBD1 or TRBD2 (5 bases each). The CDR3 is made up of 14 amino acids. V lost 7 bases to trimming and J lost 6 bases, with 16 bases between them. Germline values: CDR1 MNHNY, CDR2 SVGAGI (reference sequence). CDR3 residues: CASTAGTFLNEQFF. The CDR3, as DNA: TGTGCCAGCACCGCCGGGACGTTCCTCAATGAGCAGTTCTTC.

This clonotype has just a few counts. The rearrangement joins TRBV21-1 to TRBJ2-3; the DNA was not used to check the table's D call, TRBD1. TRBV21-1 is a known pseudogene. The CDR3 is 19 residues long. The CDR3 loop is CASSKGVILSFPPADTQYF. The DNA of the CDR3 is TGTGCCAGCAGCAAAGGAGTGATTCTCTCGTTTCCCCCCGCAGATACGCAGTATTTT.

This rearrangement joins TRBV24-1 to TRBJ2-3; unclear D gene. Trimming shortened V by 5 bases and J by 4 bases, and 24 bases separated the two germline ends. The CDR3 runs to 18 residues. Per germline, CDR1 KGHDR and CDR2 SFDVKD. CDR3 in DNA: TGTGCCACCAGTGCCCGCGGCTCTTTTACTCATCCGGCAGATACGCAGTATTTT. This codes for CATSARGSFTHPADTQYF.

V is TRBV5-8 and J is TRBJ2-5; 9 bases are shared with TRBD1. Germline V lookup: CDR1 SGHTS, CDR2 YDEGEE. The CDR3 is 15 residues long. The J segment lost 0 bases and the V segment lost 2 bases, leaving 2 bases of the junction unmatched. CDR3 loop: CASSFGQGHQETQYF. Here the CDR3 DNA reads TGTGCCAGCAGCTTCGGACAGGGGCACCAAGAGACCCAGTACTTC.

CDR3 sequence reads: CASSASTGTEQYF. The DNA for the CDR3 is TGTGCCAGCAGCGCGTCCACAGGGACCGAGCAGTACTTC. The rearrangement joins TRBV9 to TRBJ2-7, with D possibly matching TRBD1 (6 bases). The V gene lost 3 bases and the J gene lost 6 bases, with 13 bases spanning the gap. There are 13 residues in the CDR3. CDR1 is SGDLS, CDR2 YYNGEE, per germline.

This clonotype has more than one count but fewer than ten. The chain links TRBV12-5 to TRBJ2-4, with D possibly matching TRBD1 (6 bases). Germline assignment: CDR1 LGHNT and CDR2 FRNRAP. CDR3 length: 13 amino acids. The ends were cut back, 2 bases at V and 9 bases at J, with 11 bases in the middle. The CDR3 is CASGLSGHGIQYF. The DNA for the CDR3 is TGTGCTAGTGGTTTGTCGGGACATGGCATTCAGTACTTC.

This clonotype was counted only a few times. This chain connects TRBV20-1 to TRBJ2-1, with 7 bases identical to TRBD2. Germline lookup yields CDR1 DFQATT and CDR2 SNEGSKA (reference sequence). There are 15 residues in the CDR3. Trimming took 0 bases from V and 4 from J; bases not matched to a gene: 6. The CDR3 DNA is TGCAGTGCTAGAGAAAGCGGGGAGGAGTACAATGAGCAGTTCTTC. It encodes CSARESGEEYNEQFF.

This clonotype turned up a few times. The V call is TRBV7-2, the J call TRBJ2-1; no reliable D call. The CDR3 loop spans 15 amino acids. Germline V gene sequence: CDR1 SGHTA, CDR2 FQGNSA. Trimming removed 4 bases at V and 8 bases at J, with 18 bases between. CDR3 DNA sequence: TGTGCCAGCAGCTCCACCCCCACGGGCATACATGAGCAGTTCTTC. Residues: CASSSTPTGIHEQFF.

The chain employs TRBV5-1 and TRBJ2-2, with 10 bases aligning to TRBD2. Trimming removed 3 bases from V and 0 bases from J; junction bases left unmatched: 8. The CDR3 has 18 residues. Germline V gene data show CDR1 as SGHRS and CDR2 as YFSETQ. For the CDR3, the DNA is TGCGCCAGCAGCTCACCGGGACTAGCGTTTTCGAACACCGGGGAGCTGTTTTTT. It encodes CASSSPGLAFSNTGELFF.

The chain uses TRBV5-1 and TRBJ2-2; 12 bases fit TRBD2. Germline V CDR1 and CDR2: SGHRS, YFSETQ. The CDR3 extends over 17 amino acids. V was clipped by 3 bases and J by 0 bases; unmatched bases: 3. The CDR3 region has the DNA TGCGCCAGCAGCTCACCTAGCGGGAGGGCGAACACCGGGGAGCTGTTTTTT. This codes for CASSSPSGRANTGELFF.

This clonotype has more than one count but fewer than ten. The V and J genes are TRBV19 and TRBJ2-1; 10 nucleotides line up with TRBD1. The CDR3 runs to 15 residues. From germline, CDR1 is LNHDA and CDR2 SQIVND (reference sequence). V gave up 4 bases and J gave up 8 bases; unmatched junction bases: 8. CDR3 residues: CASSSDRGLIDEQFF. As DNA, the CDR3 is TGTGCCAGTAGTAGCGACAGGGGGCTTATCGATGAGCAGTTCTTC.

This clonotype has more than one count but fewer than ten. In DNA, the CDR3 is TGTGCCACCAGCAGTCTCCTACGTGCTGAAGCTTTCTTT. The encoded protein is CATSSLLRAEAFF. This sequence joins TRBV15 and TRBJ1-1; D is ambiguous. The CDR3 sequence is 13 residues long. V was trimmed by 3 bases and J by 6 bases, leaving 11 bases between them. From germline, CDR1 is LNHNV and CDR2 YYDKDF (reference sequence).

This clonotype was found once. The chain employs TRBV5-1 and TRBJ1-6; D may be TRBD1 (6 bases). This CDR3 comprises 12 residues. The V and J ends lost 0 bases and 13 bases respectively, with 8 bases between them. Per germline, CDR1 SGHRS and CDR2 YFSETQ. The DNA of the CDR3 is TGCGCCAGCAGCTTGGAGGGGGTCCCCCTCCACTTT. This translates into CASSLEGVPLHF.

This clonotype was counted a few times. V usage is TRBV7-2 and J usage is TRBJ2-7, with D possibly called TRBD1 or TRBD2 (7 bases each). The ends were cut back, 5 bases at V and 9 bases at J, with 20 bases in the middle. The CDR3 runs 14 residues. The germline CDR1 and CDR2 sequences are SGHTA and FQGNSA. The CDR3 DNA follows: TGTGCCAGCAGCATAGGGGGGGACAGTAGCAGGCAGTACTTC. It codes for CASSIGGDSSRQYF.

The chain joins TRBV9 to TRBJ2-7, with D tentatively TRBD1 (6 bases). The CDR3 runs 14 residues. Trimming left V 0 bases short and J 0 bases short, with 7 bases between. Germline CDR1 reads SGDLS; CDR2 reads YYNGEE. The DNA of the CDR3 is TGTGCCAGCAGCGTAGGGGACATCTCCTACGAGCAGTACTTC. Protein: CASSVGDISYEQYF.

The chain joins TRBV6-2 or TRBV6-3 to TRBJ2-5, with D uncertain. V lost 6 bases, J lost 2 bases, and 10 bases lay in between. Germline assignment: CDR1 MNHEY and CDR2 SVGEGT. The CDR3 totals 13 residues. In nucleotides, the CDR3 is TGTGCCAGCAGGAAGGGAAGTCAAGAGACCCAGTACTTC. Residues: CASRKGSQETQYF.

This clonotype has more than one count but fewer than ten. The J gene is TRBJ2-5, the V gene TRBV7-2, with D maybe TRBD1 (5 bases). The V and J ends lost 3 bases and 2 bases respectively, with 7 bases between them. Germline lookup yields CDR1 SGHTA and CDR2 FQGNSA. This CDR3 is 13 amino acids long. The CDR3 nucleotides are TGTGCCAGCAGCTTCAGGGCACAAGAGACCCAGTACTTC. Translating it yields CASSFRAQETQYF.